These T cell receptor beta chains were read from a single sample in a study of blood T cells in healthy people across ages. TCRdb re-derived calls from the 5' RACE reads in MiXCR, one entry per CDR3 protein. The table has 660,000 or so distinct CDR3 sequences, approximately 50% seen once; the top ten hold roughly 34%. Input material: blood. These receptors all stem from a man in his 60s in good health. Each CDR3 is given with its conserved first and last residue. Fields, in order: CDR3 DNA, CDR3 protein, V gene, D gene, clone size, J gene. D genes are given only for firm matches. Only some rows state a clone size, as once, few, many or a class for expanded clones.

TGTGCCAGCAGTCCCCGGGGCCACTCGGAGACCCAGTACTTC CASSPRGHSETQYF TRBV2 NA NA TRBJ2-5
TGTGCCAGCAGCCAAGAAGACCAGTATGGGGAGACCCAGTACTTC CASSQEDQYGETQYF TRBV4-2 NA NA TRBJ2-5
TGTGCCAGCAGCCAACAACAGGCCACAGATACGCAGTATTTT CASSQQQATDTQYF TRBV3-1 NA once TRBJ2-3
TGTGCCAGCAGCCAAGATCGCCCGCTAGCGGGGGTGAACACCGGGGAGCTGTTTTTT CASSQDRPLAGVNTGELFF TRBV4-2 TRBD2 NA TRBJ2-2
TGTGCCATCAGTGAGTCGACGGAGACCCAGTACTTC CAISESTETQYF TRBV10-3 NA few TRBJ2-5
TGCGCCAGCAGCTTCTTGACAGGGATGAACACTGAAGCTTTCTTT CASSFLTGMNTEAFF TRBV5-1 TRBD1 few TRBJ1-1
TGCAGTGCACCCGACGGCCGCTCTGGAAACACCATATATTTT CSAPDGRSGNTIYF TRBV20-1 NA NA TRBJ1-3
TGTGCCAGCTCCAAATACCGGGATACGGAGACCCAGTACTTC CASSKYRDTETQYF TRBV18 NA NA TRBJ2-5
TGTGCCAGCAGCCCTCTAGGGGCTGAGCAGTTCTTC CASSPLGAEQFF TRBV27 NA once TRBJ2-1
TGTGCCAGCAGCCTAGGTGGACAGGGGCAGTACAATGAGCAGTTCTTC CASSLGGQGQYNEQFF TRBV14 TRBD1 NA TRBJ2-1
TGCAGCGTTGAGGTGCGGGGACAGGCGAACTATGGCTACACCTTC CSVEVRGQANYGYTF TRBV29-1 TRBD1 NA TRBJ1-2
TGCAGTGCTAGAGATCCCGGGACTATCTATGGCTACACCTTC CSARDPGTIYGYTF TRBV20-1 NA NA TRBJ1-2
TGCAGCGTCCGGACAGGTATGAACACTGAAGCTTTCTTT CSVRTGMNTEAFF TRBV29-1 TRBD1 NA TRBJ1-1
TGCAGTGCTAGAATGGGAGGGATCTACGAGCAGTACTTC CSARMGGIYEQYF TRBV20-1 TRBD2 NA TRBJ2-7